This is a list of T cell receptor beta chains from one sample in a study of T-cell reconstitution after alpha-beta-depleted transplantation in children. TCRdb redid the calling of the PCR reads with MiXCR, one entry per CDR3 protein. This table has some 300,000 distinct CDR3 sequences, around 10% appearing once. The sample in question was PBMCs from the stem cell graft donor, obtained from the stem cell graft. Receptors were obtained from a human donor who donated a stem cell graft to a child with acute lymphoblastic leukemia. Each CDR3 is given with its conserved first and last residue. D genes are given only for firm matches. For some rows the clone size is stated as once, few or many, or as a class when expanded; others skip it.

TRBV29-1,TRBJ2-5,-,few,CSGVESGETQYF,TGCAGCGGGGTAGAGTCCGGCGAGACCCAGTACTTC
TRBV10-3,TRBJ2-1,TRBD2,many,CAISEAREGPYNEQFF,TGTGCCATCAGTGAGGCCCGGGAGGGCCCCTACAATGAGCAGTTCTTC
TRBV27,TRBJ2-7,-,-,CASSPGVTYEQYF,TGTGCCAGCAGCCCAGGAGTTACCTACGAGCAGTACTTC
TRBV20-1,TRBJ2-1,-,-,CSARDRIAVRLSEQFF,TGCAGTGCTAGAGATCGCATAGCCGTCCGGCTTTCCGAGCAGTTCTTC
TRBV27,TRBJ2-1,TRBD2,few,CASRLAGGPYNEQFF,TGTGCCAGCCGACTAGCGGGAGGGCCCTACAATGAGCAGTTCTTC
TRBV20-1,TRBJ2-7,-,-,CSASRERSSYEQYF,TGCAGTGCTAGCAGGGAACGGTCCTCCTACGAGCAGTACTTC
TRBV6-5,TRBJ2-1,TRBD2,many,CASSFGLAVYNEQFF,TGTGCCAGCAGTTTCGGACTAGCGGTGTACAATGAGCAGTTCTTC
TRBV29-1,TRBJ2-1,-,few,CSAKRVAGGTSGGNNEQFF,TGCAGCGCCAAAAGGGTGGCAGGGGGCACGTCGGGAGGTAACAATGAGCAGTTCTTC
TRBV6-5,TRBJ2-3,TRBD2,-,CASSYGIAGGPDTQYF,TGTGCCAGCAGTTACGGGATAGCGGGAGGGCCAGATACGCAGTATTTT
TRBV20-1,TRBJ1-3,TRBD1,few,CSATQGMRNTIYF,TGCAGTGCTACACAGGGGATGAGGAACACCATATATTTT
TRBV5-1,TRBJ2-7,-,many,CASSETDGISYEQYF,TGCGCCAGCAGCGAGACGGACGGGATCTCCTACGAGCAGTACTTC
TRBV12-3/TRBV12-4,TRBJ1-4,-,-,CASSLNSSGQKLFF,TGTGCCAGCAGTTTGAACTCTTCGGGCCAAAAACTGTTTTTT
TRBV7-2,TRBJ2-1,-,few,CASSYGLSGYNEQFF,TGTGCCAGCAGCTACGGACTTAGTGGCTACAATGAGCAGTTCTTC
TRBV4-3,TRBJ2-7,TRBD2,few,CASSQEASGSTYEQYF,TGCGCCAGCAGCCAAGAAGCTAGCGGGAGCACCTACGAGCAGTACTTC
TRBV5-1,TRBJ1-1,-,many,CASSLSVNTEAFF,TGCGCCAGCAGCTTGTCCGTGAACACTGAAGCTTTCTTT
TRBV21-1,TRBJ2-4,-,-,CASSKVGGDMAKNSQYF,TGTGCCAGCAGCAAAGTTGGCGGCGATATGGCCAAAAACAGTCAGTACTTC
TRBV7-9,TRBJ1-1,TRBD1,few,CASGGWDRKGGNTEAFF,TGTGCCAGCGGAGGTTGGGACAGGAAAGGGGGTAACACTGAAGCTTTCTTT
TRBV7-2,TRBJ2-4,TRBD1,few,CASSNRQGRNIQYF,TGTGCCAGCAGCAATAGACAGGGAAGGAACATTCAGTACTTC
TRBV7-9,TRBJ2-1,-,-,CASSLPLREAREQFF,TGTGCCAGCAGCCTCCCCTTGAGGGAGGCTCGTGAGCAGTTCTTC
TRBV7-9,TRBJ1-2,-,few,CASSSVGYGYTF,TGTGCCAGCAGCTCAGTGGGATATGGCTACACCTTC
TRBV5-4,TRBJ2-7,TRBD1,-,CASSVGTGVGGEQYF,TGTGCCAGCAGCGTCGGGACAGGGGTAGGAGGTGAGCAGTACTTC
TRBV19,TRBJ1-5,-,few,CASSMANSNQPQHF,TGTGCCAGTAGTATGGCAAATAGCAATCAGCCCCAGCATTTT
TRBV11-2,TRBJ2-3,-,few,CASSLPRAPTGTDTQYF,TGTGCCAGCAGCTTACCACGGGCCCCGACGGGCACAGATACGCAGTATTTT
TRBV5-1,TRBJ2-1,-,-,CASSLVSMTVNEQFF,TGCGCCAGCAGCTTGGTGTCTATGACCGTCAATGAGCAGTTCTTC
TRBV20-1,TRBJ1-5,-,few,CSARQSGAGNQPQHF,TGCAGTGCTAGACAATCGGGAGCCGGCAATCAGCCCCAGCATTTT
TRBV27,TRBJ2-7,-,few,CASSPPNKGHEQYF,TGTGCCAGCAGTCCCCCGAATAAGGGCCACGAGCAGTACTTC
TRBV12-3/TRBV12-4,TRBJ2-7,TRBD2,few,CASSLPSGSPDF,TGTGCCAGCAGTTTACCTAGCGGGAGCCCAGACTTC
TRBV11-3,TRBJ2-7,TRBD1,-,CASSSRQGEQYF,TGTGCCAGCAGCTCTAGACAGGGGGAGCAGTACTTC
TRBV20-1,TRBJ2-6,-,few,CSARDSGSGANVLTF,TGCAGTGCTAGAGATTCCGGATCTGGGGCCAACGTCCTGACTTTC
TRBV29-1,TRBJ2-3,TRBD1,few,CSVEDYGQGSTDTQYF,TGCAGCGTTGAAGACTACGGACAGGGGAGCACAGATACGCAGTATTTT
TRBV12-3/TRBV12-4,TRBJ2-7,TRBD2,few,CASSLGGTSSDEQYF,TGTGCCAGCAGTTTAGGGGGGACTAGCTCCGACGAGCAGTACTTC
TRBV28,TRBJ2-1,TRBD2,-,CASSLWTGTSGRNEQFF,TGTGCCAGCAGTTTATGGACCGGGACTAGCGGTCGGAATGAGCAGTTCTTC
TRBV20-1,TRBJ2-5,-,few,CSAPGQSQETQYF,TGCAGTGCTCCAGGACAGTCCCAAGAGACCCAGTACTTC
TRBV3-1,TRBJ2-5,-,few,CASTQDHRKGYQETQYF,TGTGCCTCCACCCAAGATCACCGGAAAGGGTACCAAGAGACCCAGTACTTC
TRBV5-1,TRBJ2-1,TRBD1,-,CASSLDRDRGIYNEQFF,TGCGCCAGCAGCTTGGACCGGGACAGGGGTATATACAATGAGCAGTTCTTC
TRBV4-3,TRBJ2-1,-,few,CASSQDESLSSYNEQFF,TGCGCCAGCAGCCAAGATGAATCCCTCAGCTCCTACAATGAGCAGTTCTTC
TRBV20-1,TRBJ2-5,-,few,CSARLGTQETQYF,TGCAGTGCTAGACTCGGGACCCAAGAGACCCAGTACTTC
TRBV12-3/TRBV12-4,TRBJ2-1,TRBD1,-,CASSLRGQGASNYNEQFF,TGTGCCAGCAGTTTAAGGGGACAGGGGGCGTCCAATTACAATGAGCAGTTCTTC
TRBV15,TRBJ2-2,TRBD2,few,CATSIRTSGRRDTGELFF,TGTGCCACCAGCATAAGGACTAGCGGGAGGCGGGACACCGGGGAGCTGTTTTTT
TRBV4-1,TRBJ2-5,TRBD2,-,CASSQMGLADPYQETQYF,TGCGCCAGCAGCCAAATGGGACTAGCGGACCCGTACCAAGAGACCCAGTACTTC
TRBV29-1,TRBJ1-5,-,-,CSVVENSNQPQHF,TGCAGCGTTGTAGAGAATAGCAATCAGCCCCAGCATTTT
TRBV6-5,TRBJ2-4,-,few,CASSLPGERNIQYF,TGTGCCAGCAGTTTGCCAGGGGAACGAAACATTCAGTACTTC
TRBV7-9,TRBJ2-5,-,-,CASSFRGERDRETQYF,TGTGCCAGCAGCTTTCGGGGAGAAAGGGATCGAGAGACCCAGTACTTC
TRBV7-2,TRBJ2-3,TRBD2,-,CASSFTSADTQYF,TGTGCCAGCAGCTTTACTAGCGCAGATACGCAGTATTTT
TRBV12-3/TRBV12-4,TRBJ2-3,-,-,CASSGLVRDTQYF,TGTGCCAGCAGCGGACTGGTTCGGGATACGCAGTATTTT
TRBV10-3,TRBJ1-2,-,few,CAISESGHYGYTF,TGTGCCATCAGTGAGTCGGGACACTATGGCTACACCTTC
TRBV4-1,TRBJ2-7,-,-,CASSQDPKLANEQYF,TGCGCCAGCAGCCAAGATCCGAAACTAGCTAACGAGCAGTACTTC
TRBV7-2,TRBJ2-7,-,-,CASSPGGGQYF,TGTGCCAGCAGCCCCGGAGGGGGGCAGTACTTC
TRBV12-3/TRBV12-4,TRBJ2-5,-,many,CATNREGGLETQYF,TGTGCCACTAACCGGGAAGGAGGATTAGAGACCCAGTACTTC
TRBV3-1,TRBJ2-7,-,-,CASSHPGGRLGPYEQYF,TGTGCCAGCAGCCATCCTGGGGGACGCCTCGGACCCTACGAGCAGTACTTC
TRBV5-5,TRBJ1-1,TRBD1,few,CASSSFDRGVAFF,TGTGCCAGCAGCTCATTTGACAGGGGTGTAGCTTTCTTT
TRBV11-1,TRBJ2-5,TRBD2,-,CASSFLAGGPSGRSETQYF,TGTGCCAGCAGCTTCTTAGCGGGAGGGCCGTCGGGGAGATCCGAGACCCAGTACTTC
TRBV7-9,TRBJ1-5,-,-,CASSDGRSGTNQPQHF,TGTGCCAGCAGCGATGGGAGGTCCGGGACCAATCAGCCCCAGCATTTT
TRBV6-2/TRBV6-3,TRBJ2-7,TRBD2,-,CASSYSTSGRGEVYEQYF,TGTGCCAGCAGTTATTCGACTAGCGGGAGAGGGGAGGTGTACGAGCAGTACTTC
TRBV5-1,TRBJ2-1,TRBD2,-,CASSAEGLRLAAYNEQFF,TGCGCCAGCAGCGCGGAAGGACTCAGACTAGCGGCCTACAATGAGCAGTTCTTC
TRBV12-3/TRBV12-4,TRBJ2-1,-,-,CASSPRNRAEQFF,TGTGCCAGCAGTCCCCGAAACAGGGCCGAGCAGTTCTTC